The 3 T cell receptor beta chains in this list originate from one sample, sequenced in a study of OX40 agonist ivuxolimab in advanced cancers. Profiled with immunoSEQ multiplex PCR; TCRdb holds only in-frame clones, not every one. The table lists some 83,000 clones, approximately 93% of them singletons, with over 5% in the top ten. The sequences come from CD4+ or CD8+ T cells sorted from blood, collected in a trial of the OX40 agonist ivuxolimab. The receptors were sampled from an adult with an advanced solid tumor such as melanoma, head and neck, liver or kidney cancer.

V usage is TRBV27 and J usage is TRBJ2-7; D ambiguous. Trimming shortened V by 3 bases and J by 3 bases, and 9 bases separated the two germline ends. The CDR3 is 13 residues long. Germline CDR1 MNHEY, CDR2 SMNVEV (reference sequence). The CDR3 here is CASSLGSLYEQYF. The CDR3, as DNA: TGTGCCAGCAGTTTGGGCTCACTCTACGAGCAGTACTTC.

The chain employs TRBV28 and TRBJ2-7; D is perhaps TRBD1 or TRBD2 (5 bases each). CDR1 MDHEN and CDR2 SYDVKM come from the germline V gene. V lost 6 bases, J lost 5 bases, and 17 bases lay in between. The CDR3 consists of 14 residues. The CDR3 sequence is CASRTRDRPHEQYF. The CDR3 DNA reads TGTGCCAGCAGAACCCGGGACCGCCCCCACGAGCAGTACTTC.

The sample holds one count of this clone. The chain recombines TRBV4-2 with TRBJ2-4, with D uncertain. CDR1 is LGHNA and CDR2 is YNFKEQ in the germline V gene. The germline V and J ends were trimmed by 0 bases and 7 bases, with 7 bases remaining between them. CDR3 length: 13 amino acids. CDR3 residues: CASSQDLENIQYF. The CDR3 DNA sequence: TGTGCCAGCAGCCAAGATCTTGAGAACATTCAGTACTTC.